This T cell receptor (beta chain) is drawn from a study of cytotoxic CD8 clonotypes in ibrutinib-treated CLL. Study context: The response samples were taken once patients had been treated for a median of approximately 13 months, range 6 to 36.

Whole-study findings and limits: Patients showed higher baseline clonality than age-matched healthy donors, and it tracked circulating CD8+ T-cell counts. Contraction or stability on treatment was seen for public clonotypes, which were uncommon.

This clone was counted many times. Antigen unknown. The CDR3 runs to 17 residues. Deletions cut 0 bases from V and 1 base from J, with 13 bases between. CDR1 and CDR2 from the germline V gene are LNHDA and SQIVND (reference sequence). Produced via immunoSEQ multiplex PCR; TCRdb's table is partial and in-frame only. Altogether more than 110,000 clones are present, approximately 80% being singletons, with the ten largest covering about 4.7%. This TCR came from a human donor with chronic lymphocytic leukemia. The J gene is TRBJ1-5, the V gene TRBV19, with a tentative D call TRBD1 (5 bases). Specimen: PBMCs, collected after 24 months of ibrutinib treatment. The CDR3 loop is CASSIDWQGRSNQPQHF. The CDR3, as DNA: TGTGCCAGTAGTATAGACTGGCAGGGCCGAAGCAATCAGCCCCAGCATTTT.